This entry lists 15 T cell receptor beta chains sequenced from one sample in a study of blood T cell repertoires in COVID-19. TCRdb keeps only in-frame clones here, not all; method: immunoSEQ multiplex PCR. The sample lists 150,000 to 200,000 clones; 89% were seen once. Sequenced input: PBMCs or T cells enriched from blood (not recorded which). The source of these receptors is a woman younger than 35 who had recovered from COVID-19.

The chain uses TRBV7-2 and TRBJ2-5, with TRBD1 matching 7 bases. The junction had 9 bases not matched to a gene; V was cut back by 3 bases and J by 5 bases. This CDR3 is built from 15 residues. The germline V gene has CDR1 SGHTA and CDR2 FQGNSA. CDR3 in amino acids: CASSLGATGYETQYF. CDR3 DNA: TGTGCCAGCAGCTTGGGGGCGACAGGGTACGAGACCCAGTACTTC.

The V call is TRBV28, the J call TRBJ2-1; 10 bases fit TRBD1. V shed 5 bases and J 10 bases; nucleotides not matched to a gene: 8. From germline, CDR1 is MDHEN and CDR2 SYDVKM. The CDR3 has 14 amino acids. CDR3 sequence: CASSGGQGDREQFF. The CDR3 nucleotides are TGTGCCAGCAGTGGAGGACAGGGGGATCGGGAGCAGTTCTTC.

J is TRBJ2-1 and V is TRBV9; a weak D match, TRBD2 (5 bases). This CDR3 region has 16 residues. V lost 0 bases and J 2 bases, leaving 12 bases between the germline ends. The germline V gene has CDR1 SGDLS and CDR2 YYNGEE. The CDR3 DNA is TGTGCCAGCAGCGTAGGTCCAGCGGAGACCTACAATGAGCAGTTCTTC. Residues: CASSVGPAETYNEQFF.

The chain recombines TRBV19 with TRBJ2-7; weak D call: TRBD2 (6 bases). The CDR3 runs to 15 residues. CDR1 and CDR2 (germline): LNHDA, SQIVND (reference sequence). V lost 6 bases and J lost 2, with 17 bases in between. DNA of the CDR3: TGTGCCAGTAGCCCCGGGGGTAGGGTCCCCTACGAGCAGTACTTC. It is translated as CASSPGGRVPYEQYF.

The V gene is TRBV28, the J gene TRBJ2-1; D is perhaps TRBD1 (6 bases). Germline-derived CDR1 and CDR2 are MDHEN and SYDVKM. The CDR3 has 16 amino acids. Trimming took 5 bases from V and 4 from J, leaving 18 bases between them. The DNA for the CDR3 is TGTGCCAGCAGTGCCACTACCGGGACACCTTACAATGAGCAGTTCTTC. It codes for CASSATTGTPYNEQFF. Full variable domain (outside the CDR3, taken from reference TRBV28 and TRBJ2-1): DVKVTQSSRYLVKRTGEKVFLECVQDMDHENMFWYRQDPGLGLRLIYFSYDVKMKEKGDIPEGYSVSREKKERFSLILESASTNQTSMYLCASSATTGTPYNEQFFGPGTRLTVL.

The rearrangement links TRBV4-3 to TRBJ2-1, with 8 bases that match TRBD2. CDR3 length: 15 amino acids. With 1 base clipped from V and 2 bases from J, the junction kept 1 base outside the gene matches. Germline lookup yields CDR1 LGHNA and CDR2 YSLEER. The CDR3: CASSQASGPYNEQFF. DNA of the CDR3: TGCGCCAGCAGCCAAGCTAGCGGGCCCTACAATGAGCAGTTCTTC.

The sample holds one count of this clone. V gene TRBV7-6 combines with J gene TRBJ2-3; TRBD2 aligns across 12 bases. Per germline, CDR1 SGHVS and CDR2 FNYEAQ. The CDR3 runs 15 residues. V lost 4 bases and J lost 4; bases outside the gene matches: 3. The CDR3 sequence: CASSYLAGGSDTQYF. The CDR3 DNA reads as TGTGCCAGCAGCTACCTAGCGGGAGGGTCAGATACGCAGTATTTT.

This chain connects TRBV27 to TRBJ2-3, with 8 positions matching TRBD1. There are 16 residues in the CDR3. CDR1 is MNHEY, CDR2 SMNVEV, per germline (reference sequence). After removal of 5 bases from V and 0 bases from J, the junction contained 7 bases not matched to a gene. CDR3 coding DNA: TGTGCCAGCAGTAACCCCCAGGGGGCTAGCACAGATACGCAGTATTTT. Translated, it gives CASSNPQGASTDTQYF.

The CDR3 DNA is TGCGCCAGCAGCCAACCGGGACAGGGAAGACCCTACAATGAGCAGTTCTTC. Its translation: CASSQPGQGRPYNEQFF. This chain connects TRBV4-1 to TRBJ2-1, with 9 nucleotides matching TRBD1. Germline values: CDR1 MGHRA, CDR2 YSYEKL. CDR3 length: 17 amino acids. V dropped 2 bases and J dropped 2; count of bases not matched to a gene: 7.

The V call is TRBV7-2, the J call TRBJ2-5; D is undetermined. Between the trimmed V and J ends, which lost 0 bases and 8 bases, there was a span of 7 bases. Looked up from germline, CDR1 is SGHTA and CDR2 is FQGNSA. The CDR3 spans 12 residues. CDR3 residues: CASSLAYTTQYF. The CDR3 nucleotides are TGTGCCAGCAGCTTAGCCTATACTACCCAGTACTTC.

The chain carries TRBV27 and TRBJ1-4; possibly TRBD1 for D (5 bases). The CDR3 totals 15 residues. Trimming took 6 bases from V and 4 from J, leaving 15 bases between them. Germline V gene data show CDR1 as MNHEY and CDR2 as SMNVEV (reference sequence). The CDR3 reads CASRAGGGSNEKLFF. CDR3 bases: TGTGCCAGCAGAGCCGGGGGGGGAAGTAATGAAAAACTGTTTTTT.

The chain joins TRBV27 to TRBJ1-2; no clear D gene. CDR3 size: 15 residues. Germline values: CDR1 MNHEY, CDR2 SMNVEV (reference sequence). The germline V and J ends were trimmed by 5 bases and 4 bases, with 17 bases remaining between them. The DNA of the CDR3 is TGTGCCAGCAGTGAAAACGGGGTGCTCGGCTATGGCTACACCTTC. It yields the protein CASSENGVLGYGYTF.

V is TRBV11-1 and J is TRBJ2-2; unclear D gene. This CDR3 region has 14 residues. The V gene lost 2 bases and the J gene lost 6 bases, with 10 bases spanning the gap. From germline, CDR1 is SGHAT and CDR2 FQDESV (reference sequence). The CDR3 protein is CASSLTADSGELFF. CDR3 coding DNA: TGTGCCAGCAGCTTAACGGCCGACTCCGGGGAGCTGTTTTTT.

The V call is TRBV7-3, the J call TRBJ2-1, with TRBD2 matching 8 bases. In germline, CDR1 is SGHTA, CDR2 FQGTGA. The CDR3 consists of 15 residues. V dropped 5 bases and J dropped 7; count of bases not matched to a gene: 10. The CDR3 reads CASSRISGEGNEQFF. CDR3 bases: TGTGCCAGCAGCCGGATTAGCGGGGAGGGGAATGAGCAGTTCTTC.

The V call is TRBV7-2, the J call TRBJ2-2; D might be TRBD1 (5 bases). The CDR3 is 15 amino acids. Germline values: CDR1 SGHTA, CDR2 FQGNSA. V was cut by 5 bases and J by 3 bases, with 13 bases left in between. The CDR3 here is CASSAAVGDTGELFF. The CDR3, as DNA: TGTGCCAGCAGCGCCGCGGTAGGGGACACCGGGGAGCTGTTTTTT.